This TCR beta chain came from a study of OX40 agonist ivuxolimab in advanced cancers. At the level of the study: Patients took ivuxolimab, an agonistic anti-OX40 (CD134) antibody.

Here immunoSEQ multiplex PCR was the method, and the copy in TCRdb shows in-frame clones only, minus some. The data hold roughly 60,000 clones, with less than 90% observed a single time. With V trimmed by 5 bases and J by 6 bases, 7 bases remained unmatched. This CDR3 is built from 15 residues. Germline V gene data show CDR1 as SGHTA and CDR2 as FQGNSA. V gene TRBV7-2 combines with J gene TRBJ1-4; 9 nucleotides match TRBD1. This specimen consisted of CD4+ or CD8+ T cells sorted from blood, obtained in a trial of the OX40 agonist ivuxolimab. This receptor was taken from an adult with an advanced solid tumor such as melanoma, head and neck, liver or kidney cancer. Here the CDR3 reads CASSGGTGSYEKLFF. The CDR3 DNA follows: TGTGCCAGCAGCGGTGGGACAGGGTCATATGAAAAACTGTTTTTT. The variable domain in full, completed from reference TRBV7-2 and TRBJ1-4, reads GAGVSQSPSNKVTEKGKDVELRCDPISGHTALYWYRQSLGQGLEFLIYFQGNSAPDKSGLPSDRFSAERTGGSVSTLTIQRTQQEDSAVYLCASSGGTGSYEKLFFGSGTQLSVL.